These 3 T cell receptor beta chains were sequenced from one sample in a study of PD-1 blockade in classical Hodgkin lymphoma. Regarding time point: newly diagnosed, previously untreated cHL patient sample. Starting with thawed PBMCs, CD4+ T cells were purified by magnetic negative selection. The protocol was immunoSEQ multiplex PCR, while the TCRdb copy is restricted to in-frame clones and leaves out a portion. Here the sample spans about 32,000 clones, 88% being singletons. The sequenced material came from CD4+ T cells from blood. These receptors were obtained from a human donor with classical Hodgkin lymphoma.

The chain couples TRBV18 to TRBJ1-5; 9 bases map to TRBD1. J gave up 15 bases and V 2 bases, and 11 bases lay outside the gene matches. The CDR3 runs to 14 residues. Germline V gene sequence: CDR1 KGHSH, CDR2 LQKENI. The CDR3 loop reads CASSPSGTGTVWHF. The CDR3 nucleotides are TGTGCCAGCTCACCATCGGGGACAGGGACAGTCTGGCATTTT.

The gene calls are TRBV28 and TRBJ1-2, with TRBD1 matching 8 bases. V lost 4 bases, J lost 4 bases, and 5 bases stayed unmatched. The CDR3 is 14 residues long. In germline, CDR1 is MDHEN, CDR2 SYDVKM. The CDR3 region has the DNA TGTGCCAGCAGTTCTGGACAGGGAGGCTATGGCTACACCTTC. It specifies CASSSGQGGYGYTF.

This clone is a singleton in its sample. The genes are TRBV10-3 and TRBJ1-2; D is undetermined. The CDR3 has 15 amino acids. Trimming removed 3 bases from V and 0 bases from J, with 11 bases in between. Germline V gene data show CDR1 as ENHRY and CDR2 as SYGVKD. The CDR3, as DNA: TGTGCCATCAGTGAATCCGATAAAGCTAACTATGGCTACACCTTC. This codes for CAISESDKANYGYTF.